The 14 T cell receptor beta chains reported below all come from one sample, sequenced in a study of blood T cell repertoires in COVID-19. Sequencing used immunoSEQ multiplex PCR; TCRdb keeps in-frame clones, though not all of them. The sample has about 120,000 clones, around nine tenths seen once. What was sequenced was peripheral blood. These receptors were taken from a woman in her fifties or sixties with acute or convalescent COVID-19.

This clone was detected a few times. The chain recombines TRBV19 with TRBJ1-6, with 11 bases matching TRBD1. Germline-derived CDR1 and CDR2 are LNHDA and SQIVND (reference sequence). The CDR3 runs to 14 residues. Trimming cost V 9 bases and J 10 bases; bases outside gene matches: 8. CDR3 residues: CASTDRGRISPLHF. The CDR3 DNA reads as TGTGCCAGCACGGACAGGGGGCGCATCTCACCCCTCCACTTT.

The V gene is TRBV27, the J gene TRBJ2-1, with D maybe TRBD2 (6 bases). Between the trimmed V and J ends, which lost 3 bases and 2 bases, there was a span of 11 bases. The CDR3 totals 15 residues. Germline V gene sequence: CDR1 MNHEY, CDR2 SMNVEV (reference sequence). CDR3 DNA sequence: TGTGCCAGCAGTTTTGGAGGGAGTCCCTACAATGAGCAGTTCTTC. As protein: CASSFGGSPYNEQFF.

V gene TRBV3-1 (or the pseudogene TRBV3-2) combines with J gene TRBJ1-1; perhaps TRBD1 as D (6 bases). Germline V gene data show CDR1 as LGHDT and CDR2 as YNNKEL (reference sequence). V was trimmed by 2 bases and J by 3 bases, leaving 10 bases between them. This CDR3 comprises 14 residues. The CDR3 DNA reads as TGTGCCAGCAGCCAACAGGGGCGGGACACTGAAGCTTTCTTT. Its protein is CASSQQGRDTEAFF.

The chain uses TRBV24-1 and TRBJ2-1, with 8 bases that match TRBD2. The V gene's germline CDR1 is KGHDR and CDR2 SFDVKD. The CDR3 consists of 17 residues. V lost 0 bases and J lost 8; bases outside the gene matches: 11. The CDR3 loop reads CATSDLTGGAGIDEQFF. CDR3 coding DNA: TGTGCCACCAGTGATTTGACGGGGGGGGCCGGTATTGATGAGCAGTTCTTC.

The chain has TRBV2 and TRBJ2-2; tentatively, D is TRBD2 (6 bases). The germline CDR1 and CDR2 sequences are SNHLY and FYNNEI. CDR3 length: 17 amino acids. The V end was cut by 4 bases, the J end by 7 bases, with 22 bases between. The DNA of the CDR3 is TGTGCCAGCAGTGTTAACCGGGACCTCGGGCGGGGCGGGGAGCTGTTTTTT. Translation: CASSVNRDLGRGGELFF.

The chain joins TRBV6-1 to TRBJ1-3, with D perhaps matching TRBD1 (6 bases). Germline CDR1 is MNHNS and CDR2 is SASEGT. V was pared by 2 bases and J by 7 bases, with 6 bases between. The CDR3 runs 12 residues. The chain's CDR3 is CASSEQGNTIYF. Written as DNA, the CDR3 is TGTGCCAGCAGTGAACAGGGGAACACCATATATTTT.

The V gene is TRBV7-8, the J gene TRBJ1-5; TRBD1 matches at 8 bases. The J segment lost 0 bases and the V segment lost 2 bases, leaving 9 bases of the junction unmatched. The V gene's germline CDR1 is SGHVS and CDR2 FQNEAQ. The CDR3 sequence is 18 residues long. The CDR3 spells CASSLRTGRSYSNQPQHF. Written as DNA, the CDR3 is TGTGCCAGCAGCTTAAGGACAGGGCGCTCATATAGCAATCAGCCCCAGCATTTT.

This chain joins TRBV27 and TRBJ2-7; maybe TRBD1 (6 bases). CDR3 size: 14 residues. Trimming took off 5 bases at V and 3 bases at J, with 14 bases between the two ends. Germline CDR1 and CDR2: MNHEY and SMNVEV (reference sequence). CDR3 coding DNA: TGTGCCAGCAGTGCGAGACGGGACAACTACGAGCAGTACTTC. It is translated as CASSARRDNYEQYF.

The chain has TRBV10-3 and TRBJ2-7, with 7 bases identical to TRBD1. The CDR3 extends over 12 amino acids. Germline CDR1 and CDR2: ENHRY and SYGVKD. Germline trimming cut 10 bases from V and 4 bases from J; bases unmatched to any gene: 7. The CDR3, as DNA: TGTGCCAGCAGCGACAGGGATTACGAGCAGTACTTC. Its protein product is CASSDRDYEQYF.

This clone was observed a single time. CDR3 amino acids: CASSQQGTVNEQFF. CDR3 DNA: TGTGCCAGCAGCCAACAAGGGACAGTTAATGAGCAGTTCTTC. The rearrangement links TRBV6-2 or TRBV6-3 to TRBJ2-1; 7 nucleotides line up with TRBD1. V lost 6 bases, J lost 7 bases, and 9 bases stayed unmatched. The CDR3 sequence is 14 residues long. Germline values: CDR1 MNHEY, CDR2 SVGEGT.

The rearrangement links TRBV14 to TRBJ1-1; 7 bases map to TRBD1. Germline assignment: CDR1 SGHDN and CDR2 FVKESK. This CDR3 is built from 19 residues. Germline trimming cut 1 base from V and 2 bases from J; bases unmatched to any gene: 16. The CDR3 reads CASSQVWLNMGQLNTEAFF. CDR3 nucleotide sequence: TGTGCCAGCAGCCAAGTTTGGCTTAACATGGGACAGCTAAACACTGAAGCTTTCTTT.

V gene TRBV7-2 combines with J gene TRBJ2-1; TRBD2 matches at 11 bases. The J segment lost 4 bases and the V segment lost 3 bases, leaving 2 bases of the junction unmatched. The CDR3 is 15 residues long. CDR1 is SGHTA, CDR2 FQGNSA, per germline. DNA for the CDR3: TGTGCCAGCAGCTTGAGACTAGCGGGGTACAATGAGCAGTTCTTC. Amino acids: CASSLRLAGYNEQFF.

The gene calls are TRBV6-2 or TRBV6-3 and TRBJ1-5; D is possibly TRBD1 (5 bases). CDR1 and CDR2 from the germline V gene are MNHEY and SVGEGT. The CDR3 sequence is 14 residues long. With 3 bases removed from V and 3 bases from J, the gap between germline ends came to 9 bases. As DNA, the CDR3 is TGTGCCAGCAGTTATTTGACAGACAATCAGCCCCAGCATTTT. This codes for CASSYLTDNQPQHF.

The CDR3 sequence: CASAIGGSGNTIYF. CDR3 coding DNA: TGTGCCAGCGCTATCGGGGGGTCTGGAAACACCATATATTTT. The rearrangement joins TRBV27 to TRBJ1-3; weak D call: TRBD1 (5 bases). The V gene lost 8 bases and the J gene lost 1 base, with 12 bases spanning the gap. Germline lookup yields CDR1 MNHEY and CDR2 SMNVEV (reference sequence). CDR3 size: 14 residues.